The 25 T cell receptor beta chains below all came from one sample that was sequenced in a study of cytomegalovirus exposure and HLA in healthy donors. The PCR contained 60 Vbeta and 13 Jbeta primers. The data were produced by immunoSEQ multiplex PCR, yet TCRdb's version contains in-frame clones alone and is incomplete. The data show some 99,000 clones, 76% seen once. Sequencing was done on a sample of PBMCs. The receptors stem from a man in his forties in good health and CMV-seronegative.

This clone was counted a single time. V usage is TRBV9 and J usage is TRBJ2-1, with 7 bases fitting TRBD2. The trim removed 0 bases at V and 0 bases at J, leaving 6 bases unmatched. CDR1 and CDR2 (germline): SGDLS, YYNGEE. There are 17 residues in the CDR3. The CDR3 bases are TGTGCCAGCAGCGTAGAGGGCGGGGGAGACTCCTACAATGAGCAGTTCTTC. Amino acids: CASSVEGGGDSYNEQFF.

The chain has TRBV5-5 and TRBJ2-7; 9 bases map to TRBD1. Trimming cost V 2 bases and J 5 bases; bases outside gene matches: 8. CDR3 size: 15 residues. Germline CDR1 reads SGHKS; CDR2 reads YYEKEE (reference sequence). DNA of the CDR3: TGTGCCAGCAGCTTAATGCCGGGACAGGGAAACGAGCAGTACTTC. Its protein is CASSLMPGQGNEQYF.

The V and J genes are TRBV19 and TRBJ1-1; 8 bases line up with TRBD1. Germline CDR1 LNHDA, CDR2 SQIVND (reference sequence). This CDR3 spans 16 amino acids. J lost 1 base, V lost 1 base, and 5 bases had no gene match. DNA for the CDR3: TGTGCCAGTAGTATAGGATTTCAGGGGGCGAACACTGAAGCTTTCTTT. Amino acids: CASSIGFQGANTEAFF.

The J gene is TRBJ2-3, the V gene TRBV2; 9 positions match TRBD2. The V segment lost 4 bases and the J segment 0 bases; nucleotides outside the gene matches: 2. Germline V lookup: CDR1 SNHLY, CDR2 FYNNEI. The CDR3 has 15 residues. CDR3 region: CASSVTSGSTDTQYF. Here the CDR3 DNA reads TGTGCCAGCAGTGTAACTAGCGGGAGCACAGATACGCAGTATTTT.

This clone has just one count. The CDR3 sequence is CASKRGPGYGYTF. The CDR3 DNA reads as TGTGCCAGCAAAAGAGGGCCGGGCTATGGCTACACCTTC. The chain recombines TRBV28 with TRBJ1-2, with D unresolved. CDR1 is MDHEN and CDR2 is SYDVKM in the germline V gene. This CDR3 spans 13 amino acids. Trimming shortened V by 7 bases and J by 4 bases, and 13 bases separated the two germline ends.

This chain links TRBV28 with TRBJ1-1, with TRBD1 identical over 9 bases. The CDR3 is 13 residues long. Trimming cost V 8 bases and J 4 bases; bases outside gene matches: 5. The germline V gene has CDR1 MDHEN and CDR2 SYDVKM. CDR3 region: CASVTGGRTEAFF. The CDR3 DNA sequence: TGTGCCAGCGTCACAGGGGGCCGCACTGAAGCTTTCTTT.

V gene TRBV5-4 combines with J gene TRBJ1-5; 8 nucleotides align to TRBD1. Germline V lookup: CDR1 SGHNT, CDR2 YYREEE (reference sequence). V lost 4 bases and J lost 7; bases outside the gene matches: 4. The CDR3 has 13 residues. The CDR3 coding sequence is TGTGCCAGCAGCATACAGGGGGGACAGCCCCAGCATTTT. Translation: CASSIQGGQPQHF.

V usage is TRBV19 and J usage is TRBJ2-1; 7 bases match TRBD1. V lost 7 bases to trimming and J lost 9 bases; unmatched junction nucleotides: 12. The CDR3 loop spans 14 amino acids. Per the germline V gene, CDR1 is LNHDA and CDR2 is SQIVND (reference sequence). The DNA of the CDR3 is TGTGCCAGTAACCCGACAGGGATGGGCGGTGAGCAGTTCTTC. It specifies CASNPTGMGGEQFF. Drawing the rest from reference TRBV19 and TRBJ2-1, the complete variable domain is DGGITQSPKYLFRKEGQNVTLSCEQNLNHDAMYWYRQDPGQGLRLIYYSQIVNDFQKGDIAEGYSVSREKKESFPLTVTSAQKNPTAFYLCASNPTGMGGEQFFGPGTRLTVL.

This chain uses TRBV7-2 with TRBJ2-4; a possible D gene is TRBD2 (6 bases). The CDR3 runs to 17 residues. The V gene's germline CDR1 is SGHTA and CDR2 FQGNSA. Trimming shortened V by 5 bases and J by 2 bases, and 19 bases separated the two germline ends. DNA for the CDR3: TGTGCCAGCAGCGACGGGAGCGTTTATCTTACCAAAAACATTCAGTACTTC. Translated: CASSDGSVYLTKNIQYF.

The chain uses TRBV5-1 and TRBJ1-4, with 7 bases fitting TRBD1. CDR1 and CDR2 (germline): SGHRS, YFSETQ. The junction had 6 bases not matched to a gene; V was cut back by 3 bases and J by 4 bases. The CDR3 length is 15 residues. Here the CDR3 DNA reads TGCGCCAGCAGCTGGGGACAGACATTTAATGAAAAACTGTTTTTT. This sequence encodes CASSWGQTFNEKLFF.

Of note for this clone: The same CDR3 can be traced to other DNA sequences in this sample. The CDR3 bases are TGTGCCAGCAGCTCTGGACTAGCGGGGGTCACAGAGACCCAGTACTTC. Amino acid sequence: CASSSGLAGVTETQYF. The chain combines TRBV9 with TRBJ2-5, with TRBD2 matching over 13 bases. The CDR3 extends over 16 amino acids. The trim removed 4 bases at V and 4 bases at J, leaving 7 bases unmatched. Germline V gives CDR1 SGDLS, CDR2 YYNGEE.

This chain links TRBV27 with TRBJ2-2, with unresolved D. This CDR3 has 14 residues. Looked up from germline, CDR1 is MNHEY and CDR2 is SMNVEV (reference sequence). V dropped 0 bases and J dropped 5 bases, with 7 bases sitting between them. The CDR3 reads CASSLSIVTGELFF. As DNA, the CDR3 is TGTGCCAGCAGTTTATCGATAGTTACCGGGGAGCTGTTTTTT.

The chain combines TRBV5-5 with TRBJ2-3; D may be TRBD1 (6 bases). The CDR3 is 16 amino acids. Trimming took off 2 bases at V and 5 bases at J, with 18 bases between the two ends. Germline CDR1 reads SGHKS; CDR2 reads YYEKEE (reference sequence). The CDR3 loop is CASSFRAGAFRDTQYF. The DNA of the CDR3 is TGTGCCAGCAGCTTCCGGGCAGGGGCATTTAGAGATACGCAGTATTTT.

The chain is built from TRBV12-5 and TRBJ2-2; 11 bases map to TRBD2. The CDR3 covers 17 residues. V shed 2 bases and J 6 bases; nucleotides not matched to a gene: 8. Germline CDR1 reads LGHNT; CDR2 reads FRNRAP. The CDR3 protein is CASGLKTSGKRSGELFF. CDR3 nucleotides: TGTGCTAGTGGTTTGAAGACTAGCGGGAAAAGATCCGGGGAGCTGTTTTTT. The entire variable domain, with the rest obtained from reference TRBV12-5 and TRBJ2-2, is as follows: DARVTQTPRHKVTEMGQEVTMRCQPILGHNTVFWYRQTMMQGLELLAYFRNRAPLDDSGMPKDRFSAEMPDATLATLKIQPSEPRDSAVYFCASGLKTSGKRSGELFFGEGSRLTVL.

This chain links TRBV2 with TRBJ1-3, with D tentatively TRBD1 (5 bases). Germline-derived CDR1 and CDR2 are SNHLY and FYNNEI. The length of the CDR3 is 18 residues. The V end lost 4 bases, the J end lost 0 bases, and 19 bases lay between the germline ends. The CDR3 sequence is CASSANQGPVSSGNTIYF. In DNA form, the CDR3 reads TGTGCCAGCAGTGCGAACCAGGGCCCCGTAAGCTCTGGAAACACCATATATTTT.

The J gene is TRBJ1-1, the V gene TRBV28, with TRBD1 as a possible D gene (6 bases). Germline lookup yields CDR1 MDHEN and CDR2 SYDVKM. The V gene lost 6 bases and the J gene lost 1 base, with 15 bases spanning the gap. The CDR3 runs 15 residues. The CDR3 sequence: CASRWGPAPNTEAFF. As DNA, the CDR3 is TGTGCCAGCAGATGGGGGCCCGCCCCGAACACTGAAGCTTTCTTT.

The rearrangement links TRBV18 to TRBJ1-1; D is possibly TRBD1 (5 bases). Germline V gene sequence: CDR1 KGHSH, CDR2 LQKENI. V was pared by 5 bases and J by 7 bases, with 14 bases between. CDR3 length: 13 residues. CDR3 sequence (DNA): TGTGCCAGCTCATCGGCGGGGCTCTATGAAGCTTTCTTT. Protein sequence: CASSSAGLYEAFF. The variable domain in full, completed from reference TRBV18 and TRBJ1-1, reads NAGVMQNPRHLVRRRGQEARLRCSPMKGHSHVYWYRQLPEEGLKFMVYLQKENIIDESGMPKERFSAEFPKEGPSILRIQQVVRGDSAAYFCASSSAGLYEAFFGQGTRLTVV.

This clone has a single count. The chain employs TRBV28 and TRBJ2-1; 9 bases agree with TRBD2. This CDR3 is 15 amino acids long. Germline CDR1 reads MDHEN; CDR2 reads SYDVKM. Trimming removed 6 bases from V and 7 bases from J; junction bases left unmatched: 10. CDR3 bases: TGTGCCAGCAGACCATTAGCGGGAGCGTGGAATGAGCAGTTCTTC. As protein: CASRPLAGAWNEQFF.

V usage is TRBV9 and J usage is TRBJ2-3; weak D call: TRBD1 (5 bases). Trimming cost V 5 bases and J 0 bases, with 13 bases left between them. Germline CDR1 reads SGDLS; CDR2 reads YYNGEE. The CDR3 runs to 15 residues. CDR3 amino acids: CASSVLGPSTDTQYF. In DNA, the CDR3 is TGTGCCAGCAGTGTACTGGGGCCTAGCACAGATACGCAGTATTTT.

This clone was observed a handful of times. This sequence joins TRBV9 and TRBJ1-2, with a tentative D call TRBD1 (6 bases). Germline-derived CDR1 and CDR2 are SGDLS and YYNGEE. Trimming took off 4 bases at V and 5 bases at J, with 21 bases between the two ends. There are 16 residues in the CDR3. The CDR3 DNA reads as TGTGCCAGCAGCCCCAGAGGAGACAGGTTGTTATATGGCTACACCTTC. Its translation: CASSPRGDRLLYGYTF.

In this sample, this clone turned up once. V and J are TRBV2 and TRBJ2-5, with 13 bases fitting TRBD2. TRBJ2-7 explains the end of the DNA better; the J call may be wrong. CDR1 and CDR2 from the germline V gene are SNHLY and FYNNEI. The CDR3 contains 16 residues. The CDR3 loop reads CASSGGLAGASYEQYF. The CDR3, as DNA: TGTGCCAGCAGTGGAGGACTAGCGGGGGCCTCCTACGAGCAGTACTTC.

This clone was seen more than once but under ten times. The J gene is TRBJ2-5, the V gene TRBV28; 7 nucleotides line up with TRBD2. Germline CDR1 reads MDHEN; CDR2 reads SYDVKM. With V trimmed by 5 bases and J by 5 bases, 8 bases remained unmatched. The CDR3 spans 14 residues. The CDR3 nucleotides are TGTGCCAGCAGTCCCTCGGGGGGTTTGGAGACCCAGTACTTC. Amino acid sequence: CASSPSGGLETQYF.

This clone was seen only once. V and J are TRBV19 and TRBJ2-1; maybe TRBD2 (6 bases). This CDR3 is 14 amino acids long. V shed 4 bases and J shed 0 bases, with 7 bases lying between them. Germline V gene sequence: CDR1 LNHDA, CDR2 SQIVND (reference sequence). For the CDR3, the DNA is TGTGCCAGTAGTACCGGGAGCTCCTACAATGAGCAGTTCTTC. This codes for CASSTGSSYNEQFF.

V is TRBV2 and J is TRBJ2-5; D gene uncertain. V lost 3 bases, J lost 4 bases, and 9 bases lay in between. The CDR3 length is 13 residues. Per the germline V gene, CDR1 is SNHLY and CDR2 is FYNNEI. The DNA for the CDR3 is TGTGCCAGCAGTGATGGTCTAGGAGAGACCCAGTACTTC. Residues: CASSDGLGETQYF.

V gene TRBV27 combines with J gene TRBJ1-6; 7 nucleotides align to TRBD1. Germline trimming cut 10 bases from V and 7 bases from J; bases unmatched to any gene: 7. This CDR3 region has 13 residues. Germline CDR1 and CDR2: MNHEY and SMNVEV (reference sequence). CDR3 bases: TGTGCCACCCGACAGGGCGGGAATTCACCCCTCCACTTT. Its translation is CATRQGGNSPLHF.